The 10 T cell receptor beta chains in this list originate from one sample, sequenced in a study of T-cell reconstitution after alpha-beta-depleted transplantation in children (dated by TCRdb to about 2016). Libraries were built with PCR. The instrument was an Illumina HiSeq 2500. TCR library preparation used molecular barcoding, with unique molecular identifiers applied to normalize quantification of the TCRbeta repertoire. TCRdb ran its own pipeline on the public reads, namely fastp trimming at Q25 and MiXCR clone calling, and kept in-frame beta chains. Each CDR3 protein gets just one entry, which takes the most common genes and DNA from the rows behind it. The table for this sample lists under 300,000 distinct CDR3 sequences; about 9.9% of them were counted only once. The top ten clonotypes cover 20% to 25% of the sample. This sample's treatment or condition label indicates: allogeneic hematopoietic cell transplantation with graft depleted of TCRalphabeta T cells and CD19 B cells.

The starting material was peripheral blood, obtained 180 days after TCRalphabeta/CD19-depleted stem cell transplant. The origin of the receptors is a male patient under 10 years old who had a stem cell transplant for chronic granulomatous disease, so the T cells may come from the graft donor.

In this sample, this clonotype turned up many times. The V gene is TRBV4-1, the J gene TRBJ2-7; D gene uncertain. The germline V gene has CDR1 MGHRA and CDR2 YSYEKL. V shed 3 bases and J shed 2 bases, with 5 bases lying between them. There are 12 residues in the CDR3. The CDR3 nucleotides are TGCGCCAGCAGCCACGACACCTACGAGCAGTACTTC. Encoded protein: CASSHDTYEQYF.

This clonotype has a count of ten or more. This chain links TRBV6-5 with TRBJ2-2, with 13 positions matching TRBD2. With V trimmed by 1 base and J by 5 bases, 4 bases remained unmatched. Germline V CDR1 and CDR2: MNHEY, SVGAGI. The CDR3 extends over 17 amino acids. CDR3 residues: CASSYLGLAGFTGELFF. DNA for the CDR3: TGTGCCAGCAGTTACTTGGGACTAGCGGGATTTACCGGGGAGCTGTTTTTT.

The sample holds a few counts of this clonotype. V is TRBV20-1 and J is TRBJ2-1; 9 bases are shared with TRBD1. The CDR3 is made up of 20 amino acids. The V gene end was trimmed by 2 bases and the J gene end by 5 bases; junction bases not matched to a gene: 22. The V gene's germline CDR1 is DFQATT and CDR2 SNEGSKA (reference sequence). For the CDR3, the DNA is TGCAGTGCTAGATTTAGAATGACAGGGGGAATCCCTTCGAGTAACAATGAGCAGTTCTTC. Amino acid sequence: CSARFRMTGGIPSSNNEQFF.

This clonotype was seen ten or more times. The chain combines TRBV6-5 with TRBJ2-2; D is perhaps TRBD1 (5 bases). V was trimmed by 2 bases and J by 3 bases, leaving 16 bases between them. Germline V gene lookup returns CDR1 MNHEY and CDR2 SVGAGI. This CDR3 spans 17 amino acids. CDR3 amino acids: CASSYDAGQGYTGELFF. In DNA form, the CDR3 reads TGTGCCAGCAGTTACGACGCCGGGCAGGGCTACACCGGGGAGCTGTTTTTT.

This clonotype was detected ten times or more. The CDR3 DNA reads as TGTGCCAGCAGCCTAGACAGGGAAAAACTGTTTTTT. Protein product: CASSLDREKLFF. The chain uses TRBV7-9 and TRBJ1-4, with a possible D match to TRBD1 (6 bases). There are 12 residues in the CDR3. Per germline, CDR1 SEHNR and CDR2 FQNEAQ (reference sequence). The V end was cut by 5 bases, the J end by 8 bases, with 9 bases between.

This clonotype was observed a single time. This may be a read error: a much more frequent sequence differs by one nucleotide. CDR3 sequence (DNA): TGCAGTGCTACCATTGGGACAGATAGCAATCAGACCCAGCATTTT. Protein sequence: CSATIGTDSNQTQHF. The J gene is TRBJ1-5, the V gene TRBV20-1; 7 bases map to TRBD1. CDR1 is DFQATT, CDR2 SNEGSKA, per germline (reference sequence). This CDR3 is 15 amino acids long.

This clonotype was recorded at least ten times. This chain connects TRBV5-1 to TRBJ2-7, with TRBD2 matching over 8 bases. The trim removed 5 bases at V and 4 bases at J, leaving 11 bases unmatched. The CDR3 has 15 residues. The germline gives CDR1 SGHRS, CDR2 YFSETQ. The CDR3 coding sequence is TGCGCCAGCAGTCCGGCCGGGGGGGCCCAATACGAGCAGTACTTC. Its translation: CASSPAGGAQYEQYF.

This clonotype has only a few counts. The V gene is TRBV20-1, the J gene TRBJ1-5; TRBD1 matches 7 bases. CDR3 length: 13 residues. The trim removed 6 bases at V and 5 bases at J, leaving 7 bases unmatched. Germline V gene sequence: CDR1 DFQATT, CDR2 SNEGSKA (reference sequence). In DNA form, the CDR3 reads TGCAGTGCGACAGACAGGGCCGATCAGCCCCAGCATTTT. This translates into CSATDRADQPQHF.

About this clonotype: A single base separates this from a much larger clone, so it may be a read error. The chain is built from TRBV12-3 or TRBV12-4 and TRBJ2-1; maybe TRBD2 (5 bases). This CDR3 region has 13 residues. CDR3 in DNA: TGTGCCAGCAGCGGACCCAGACGGGATGAGCAGTTGTTC. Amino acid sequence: CASSGPRRDEQLF.

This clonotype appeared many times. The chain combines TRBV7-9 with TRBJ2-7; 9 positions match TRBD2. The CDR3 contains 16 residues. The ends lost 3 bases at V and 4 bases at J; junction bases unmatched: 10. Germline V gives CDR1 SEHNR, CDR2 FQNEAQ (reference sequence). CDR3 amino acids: CASSFPMGLAAYEQYF. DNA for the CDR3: TGTGCCAGCAGCTTTCCAATGGGACTAGCTGCATACGAGCAGTACTTC.